These T cell receptor beta chains were read from a single sample in a study of vaccination effects on CD4 cells after COVID-19. No cognate antigen is known for these TCRs. The method was immunoSEQ multiplex PCR; TCRdb's version includes in-frame clones alone and lacks a portion of them. Among approximately 78,000 clones listed, roughly four fifths were seen once. The input for sequencing was CD4+ T cells from PBMCs cultured with HCoV-229E spike peptides, taken after COVID-19 vaccination. The receptor source for this set is a human donor who received a COVID-19 vaccine. Each CDR3 is given with its conserved first and last residue. D genes are given only for firm matches. Only part of the rows carry a size: once, few, many, or a class if the clone is expanded.

cdr3_nt: TGTGCTAGTGGTTCGACAGACTGGAACACTGAAGCTTTCTTT; cdr3_aa: CASGSTDWNTEAFF; v_call: TRBV12-5; d_call: NA; j_call: TRBJ1-1; clone_size: NA
cdr3_nt: TGTGCCAGCAGCTTGTCCGGAGAAAAACTGTTTTTT; cdr3_aa: CASSLSGEKLFF; v_call: TRBV11-2; d_call: NA; j_call: TRBJ1-4; clone_size: NA
cdr3_nt: TGTGCCAGCAGTTTGGCCGGGGTTAGGGATGAGACCCAGTACTTC; cdr3_aa: CASSLAGVRDETQYF; v_call: TRBV27; d_call: NA; j_call: TRBJ2-5; clone_size: NA
cdr3_nt: TGTGCCAGCAGTCCAAGACAGACCCAAGATTATGGCTACACCTTC; cdr3_aa: CASSPRQTQDYGYTF; v_call: TRBV6-5; d_call: NA; j_call: TRBJ1-2; clone_size: NA
cdr3_nt: TGTGCCAGCAGTGAAAGGCCCCCGCCTTTGAATTCACCCCTCCACTTT; cdr3_aa: CASSERPPPLNSPLHF; v_call: TRBV2; d_call: NA; j_call: TRBJ1-6; clone_size: NA
cdr3_nt: TGTGCTAGTGGTTTGGGAGCCGAGGGGAGTACTCAGCATTTT; cdr3_aa: CASGLGAEGSTQHF; v_call: TRBV12-5; d_call: NA; j_call: TRBJ1-5; clone_size: NA
cdr3_nt: TGTGCCAGCAGCTTAGTAGGGTCCGGAGGGCAAGAGACCCAGTACTTC; cdr3_aa: CASSLVGSGGQETQYF; v_call: TRBV7-2; d_call: NA; j_call: TRBJ2-5; clone_size: NA
cdr3_nt: TGTGCCAGCAGCCCACGACAGGCATCCTACAATGAGCAGTTCTTC; cdr3_aa: CASSPRQASYNEQFF; v_call: TRBV7-3; d_call: NA; j_call: TRBJ2-1; clone_size: NA
cdr3_nt: TGTGCCATCAGTGGGGGGACAGGGGGCGTGGACACTGAAGCTTTCTTT; cdr3_aa: CAISGGTGGVDTEAFF; v_call: TRBV10-3; d_call: TRBD1; j_call: TRBJ1-1; clone_size: NA
cdr3_nt: TGTGCCAGTAGGCCCAGGGGGGCGCTCGCGAACACCGGGGAGCTGTTTTTT; cdr3_aa: CASRPRGALANTGELFF; v_call: TRBV11-2; d_call: NA; j_call: TRBJ2-2; clone_size: NA
cdr3_nt: TGTGCCAGTCTTGAAGTTGGAAACACTGAAGCTTTCTTT; cdr3_aa: CASLEVGNTEAFF; v_call: TRBV19; d_call: NA; j_call: TRBJ1-1; clone_size: NA
cdr3_nt: TGCGCCAGCAGTAAAACAGGGAGCTCCTATAATTCACCCCTCCACTTT; cdr3_aa: CASSKTGSSYNSPLHF; v_call: TRBV4-1; d_call: NA; j_call: TRBJ1-6; clone_size: NA
cdr3_nt: TGTGCCACCAGTGATCATAAGACATCCACTAGCAATCAGCCCCAGCATTTT; cdr3_aa: CATSDHKTSTSNQPQHF; v_call: TRBV24-1; d_call: NA; j_call: TRBJ1-5; clone_size: NA
cdr3_nt: TGTGCCAGCAGCGTGGGGGGACAGCTTAACTATGGCTACACCTTC; cdr3_aa: CASSVGGQLNYGYTF; v_call: TRBV9; d_call: TRBD1; j_call: TRBJ1-2; clone_size: NA
cdr3_nt: TGTGCCAGCAGTCCTACCTATGGCTACACCTTC; cdr3_aa: CASSPTYGYTF; v_call: TRBV28; d_call: NA; j_call: TRBJ1-2; clone_size: NA
cdr3_nt: TGTGCCAGCTCACCTTATCGAGGGGGCGAGGCTGAAGCTTTCTTT; cdr3_aa: CASSPYRGGEAEAFF; v_call: TRBV18; d_call: TRBD1; j_call: TRBJ1-1; clone_size: NA
cdr3_nt: TGTGCCAGTAGTATAGCCCAGGGGCGGGGGTCCTACAATGAGCAGTTCTTC; cdr3_aa: CASSIAQGRGSYNEQFF; v_call: TRBV19; d_call: NA; j_call: TRBJ2-1; clone_size: NA
cdr3_nt: TGTGCCAGCAGCTTGGCGGGAGACAGGGTAGAGACCCAGTACTTC; cdr3_aa: CASSLAGDRVETQYF; v_call: TRBV5-4; d_call: NA; j_call: TRBJ2-5; clone_size: NA
cdr3_nt: TGTGCCAGCAGCCCAACCGGGACCCACAATGAGCAGTTCTTC; cdr3_aa: CASSPTGTHNEQFF; v_call: TRBV7-3; d_call: NA; j_call: TRBJ2-1; clone_size: NA
cdr3_nt: TGTGCCAGTAGTAGAAGACAGGGGGGACCAGATACGCAGTATTTT; cdr3_aa: CASSRRQGGPDTQYF; v_call: TRBV19; d_call: TRBD1; j_call: TRBJ2-3; clone_size: NA
cdr3_nt: TGTGCCAGCAGCCAAGGTCCGACAGGTCTACAGGGCTACACCTTC; cdr3_aa: CASSQGPTGLQGYTF; v_call: TRBV3-1/TRBV3-2; d_call: NA; j_call: TRBJ1-2; clone_size: few
cdr3_nt: TGCAGCGCGGGGGGGGTAGCTAACTATGGCTACACCTTC; cdr3_aa: CSAGGVANYGYTF; v_call: TRBV29-1; d_call: NA; j_call: TRBJ1-2; clone_size: NA
cdr3_nt: TGTGCCAGCCGCGGGGAGCGGGGGGCATATAACACAGATACGCAGTATTTT; cdr3_aa: CASRGERGAYNTDTQYF; v_call: TRBV7-8; d_call: TRBD2; j_call: TRBJ2-3; clone_size: once
cdr3_nt: TGTGCCAGCAGTTATTCCAGGAGTAATTCACCCCTCCACTTT; cdr3_aa: CASSYSRSNSPLHF; v_call: TRBV6-5; d_call: NA; j_call: TRBJ1-6; clone_size: few
cdr3_nt: TGTGCCAGCGGCCCGGGGGGGGGCTATGGCTACACCTTC; cdr3_aa: CASGPGGGYGYTF; v_call: TRBV7-3; d_call: NA; j_call: TRBJ1-2; clone_size: NA
cdr3_nt: TGCGCCAGCAGCCAACCGGGACAGGGGTGGGGGGCCAACGTCCTGACTTTC; cdr3_aa: CASSQPGQGWGANVLTF; v_call: TRBV4-1; d_call: TRBD1; j_call: TRBJ2-6; clone_size: NA
cdr3_nt: TGTGCCAGCACCCCCGGCGGGCAAGCAAATTCACCCCTCCACTTT; cdr3_aa: CASTPGGQANSPLHF; v_call: TRBV7-2; d_call: NA; j_call: TRBJ1-6; clone_size: NA
cdr3_nt: TGCGCCAGCAGCTTGGCCTGGGCAGGGGCTACGAACACTGAAGCTTTCTTT; cdr3_aa: CASSLAWAGATNTEAFF; v_call: TRBV5-1; d_call: NA; j_call: TRBJ1-1; clone_size: NA
cdr3_nt: TGTGCCAGCAGTTACTTGGTAGGGGGAAGCAATCAGCCCCAGCATTTT; cdr3_aa: CASSYLVGGSNQPQHF; v_call: TRBV6-5; d_call: NA; j_call: TRBJ1-5; clone_size: NA
cdr3_nt: TGTGCCAGCAGCCTCTCTAGCGGGGGGGCCCGAGATACGCAGTATTTT; cdr3_aa: CASSLSSGGARDTQYF; v_call: TRBV7-3; d_call: TRBD2; j_call: TRBJ2-3; clone_size: NA
cdr3_nt: TGTGCCAGTAGTAAAAAGGTGGGACTAGCGGCCCCCTTTAGCTCCTACAATGAGCAGTTCTTC; cdr3_aa: CASSKKVGLAAPFSSYNEQFF; v_call: TRBV19; d_call: TRBD2; j_call: TRBJ2-1; clone_size: few
cdr3_nt: TGTGCCAGCAGTGAAGCTGGTCAGGGGATGTATGGCTACACCTTC; cdr3_aa: CASSEAGQGMYGYTF; v_call: TRBV6-1; d_call: NA; j_call: TRBJ1-2; clone_size: NA
cdr3_nt: TGTGCCAGCAGCTCCCTACCCAGGCCAACCGGGGAGCTGTTTTTT; cdr3_aa: CASSSLPRPTGELFF; v_call: TRBV7-2; d_call: NA; j_call: TRBJ2-2; clone_size: NA
cdr3_nt: TGTGCTAGTGGTAGACAGGGGGCCTATACGAATGAGCAGTTCTTC; cdr3_aa: CASGRQGAYTNEQFF; v_call: TRBV12-5; d_call: TRBD1; j_call: TRBJ2-1; clone_size: NA
cdr3_nt: TGTGCCTCCCAGGGGCCTGGAAACACCATATATTTT; cdr3_aa: CASQGPGNTIYF; v_call: TRBV30; d_call: NA; j_call: TRBJ1-3; clone_size: NA
cdr3_nt: TGTGCCAGAGTTGGGATCAGGCATGAGCAGTTCTTC; cdr3_aa: CARVGIRHEQFF; v_call: TRBV5-3; d_call: NA; j_call: TRBJ2-1; clone_size: NA
cdr3_nt: TGCGCCAGCAGAGAAAGGACTAGCGGCGGGGAGCTGTTTTTT; cdr3_aa: CASRERTSGGELFF; v_call: TRBV10-1; d_call: TRBD2; j_call: TRBJ2-2; clone_size: NA